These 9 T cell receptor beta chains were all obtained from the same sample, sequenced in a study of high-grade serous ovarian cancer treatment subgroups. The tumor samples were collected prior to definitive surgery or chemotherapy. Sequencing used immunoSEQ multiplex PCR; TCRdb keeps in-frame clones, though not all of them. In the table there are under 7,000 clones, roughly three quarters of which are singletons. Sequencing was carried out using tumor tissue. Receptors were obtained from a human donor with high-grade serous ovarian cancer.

The CDR3 coding sequence is TGTGCCAGTAGTCCCCGATTAGCGGGGGGCCCCTACGAGCAGTACTTC. Residues: CASSPRLAGGPYEQYF. The V call is TRBV19, the J call TRBJ2-7; TRBD2 matches 10 bases. CDR3 length: 16 residues. The junction had 9 bases not matched to a gene; V was cut back by 5 bases and J by 2 bases. Germline CDR1 reads LNHDA; CDR2 reads SQIVND (reference sequence). The variable domain in full, with the rest retrieved from reference TRBV19 and TRBJ2-7, is DGGITQSPKYLFRKEGQNVTLSCEQNLNHDAMYWYRQDPGQGLRLIYYSQIVNDFQKGDIAEGYSVSREKKESFPLTVTSAQKNPTAFYLCASSPRLAGGPYEQYFGPGTRLTVT.

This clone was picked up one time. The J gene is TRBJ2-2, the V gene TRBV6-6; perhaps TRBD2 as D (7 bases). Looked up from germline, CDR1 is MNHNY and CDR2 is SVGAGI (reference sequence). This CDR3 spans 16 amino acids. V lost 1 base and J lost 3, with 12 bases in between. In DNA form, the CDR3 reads TGTGCCAGCAGTTACTGGGGGGGGCCCGACACCGGGGAGCTGTTTTTT. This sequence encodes CASSYWGGPDTGELFF.

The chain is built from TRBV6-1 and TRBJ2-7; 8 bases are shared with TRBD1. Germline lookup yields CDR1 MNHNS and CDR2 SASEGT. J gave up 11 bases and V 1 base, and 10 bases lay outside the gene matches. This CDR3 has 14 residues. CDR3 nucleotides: TGTGCCAGCAGTGAAGACCCCCGGACAGGGTGGAAGTACTTC. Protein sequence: CASSEDPRTGWKYF.

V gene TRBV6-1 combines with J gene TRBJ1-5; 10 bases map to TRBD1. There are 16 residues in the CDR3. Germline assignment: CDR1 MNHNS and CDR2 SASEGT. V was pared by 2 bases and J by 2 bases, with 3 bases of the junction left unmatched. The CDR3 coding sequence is TGTGCCAGCAGTGAAAGGGACAGGGGTGGCAATCAGCCCCAGCATTTT. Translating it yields CASSERDRGGNQPQHF.

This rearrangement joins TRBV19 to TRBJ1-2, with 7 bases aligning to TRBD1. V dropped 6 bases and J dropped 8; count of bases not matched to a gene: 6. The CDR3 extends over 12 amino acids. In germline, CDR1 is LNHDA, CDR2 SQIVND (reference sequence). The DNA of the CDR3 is TGTGCCAGTAGGACAGGGTCGAACGGCTACACCTTC. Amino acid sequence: CASRTGSNGYTF.

CDR3 DNA: TGTGCCAGCAGCCAATCAGGGAAGTCCCACGGGGAGCTGTTTTTT. Its translation is CASSQSGKSHGELFF. The chain joins TRBV4-2 to TRBJ2-2; D is perhaps TRBD1 (5 bases). CDR1 is LGHNA, CDR2 YNFKEQ, per germline. CDR3 length: 15 amino acids. The V end was cut by 2 bases, the J end by 7 bases, with 14 bases between.

The CDR3 region has the DNA TGTGCCAGCAGGGGTGAGGGAAGGTATGGCTACACCTTC. It is translated as CASRGEGRYGYTF. V gene TRBV2 combines with J gene TRBJ1-2; no reliable D call. Per germline, CDR1 SNHLY and CDR2 FYNNEI. The CDR3 has 13 amino acids. The V end lost 6 bases, the J end lost 5 bases, and 13 bases lay between the germline ends. Based on the CDR3 plus reference TRBV2 and TRBJ1-2, the full variable domain is EPEVTQTPSHQVTQMGQEVILRCVPISNHLYFYWYRQILGQKVEFLVSFYNNEISEKSEIFDDQFSVERPDGSNFTLKIRSTKLEDSAMYFCASRGEGRYGYTFGSGTRLTVV.

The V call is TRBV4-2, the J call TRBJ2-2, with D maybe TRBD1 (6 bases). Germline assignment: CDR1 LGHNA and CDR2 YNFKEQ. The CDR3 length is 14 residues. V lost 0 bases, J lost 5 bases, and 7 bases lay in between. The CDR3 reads CASSQDQGTGELFF. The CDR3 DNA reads TGTGCCAGCAGCCAAGATCAGGGGACCGGGGAGCTGTTTTTT.

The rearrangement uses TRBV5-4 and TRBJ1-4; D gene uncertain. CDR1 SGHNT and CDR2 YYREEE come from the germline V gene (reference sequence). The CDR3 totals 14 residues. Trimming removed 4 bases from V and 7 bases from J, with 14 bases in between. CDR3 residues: CASSTGGQSEKLFF. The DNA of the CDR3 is TGTGCCAGCAGCACCGGTGGTCAGAGTGAAAAACTGTTTTTT.